The TCR beta chain under discussion was sequenced for a study of T cell responses to AZD1222 COVID-19 vaccine. Findings and limits, study-wide: A mostly white British donor set with more females was recruited, and clonal diversity was possibly underestimated. Seropositive status at baseline applied to only six AZD1222 recipients. Spike regions recognized by vaccine-associated CD4 TCRs spanned the protein, led by 160-218 and 743-854.

TCRdb keeps only in-frame clones here, not all; method: immunoSEQ multiplex PCR. Among roughly 91,000 clones listed, over 85% were seen once. This CDR3 spans 13 amino acids. Germline loops: CDR1 WSHSY, CDR2 SAAADI. V lost 10 bases to trimming and J lost 1 base; unmatched junction nucleotides: 3. Notes on this clone: Antigen specificity is unknown.

This chain connects TRBV10-2 to TRBJ2-3; TRBD1 aligns across 9 bases. This receptor was taken from an adult in good health. The sample was peripheral blood, taken on day 0 of AZD1222 vaccination. The CDR3 region is CATNRGRTDTQYF. For the CDR3, the DNA is TGCGCCACAAACAGGGGGCGCACAGATACGCAGTATTTT.